Listed below are T cell receptor beta chains from one sample, sequenced in a study of tissue T cells after allogeneic stem cell transplantation. Sequencing was performed with immunoSEQ multiplex PCR; in TCRdb, only in-frame clones are kept and a portion is missing. The sample shows some 10,000 clones, approximately 65% of them seen only once. This specimen was tissue from the stomach, taken at autopsy. These receptors were collected from a male donor at least 60 years old with lung cancer. CDR3s include the opening cysteine and the closing phenylalanine or tryptophan. Fields, in order: J gene, clone size, V gene, D gene, CDR3 DNA, CDR3 protein. A D gene is named only where the DNA matches it firmly. Rows may omit the clone size; those that give it use once, few, many or a size class.

j_gene: TRBJ1-1
abundance: NA
v_gene: TRBV6-6
d_gene: NA
CDR3nt: TGTGCCAGCATCAGGGGCGGCACTGAAGCTTTCTTT
CDR3aa: CASIRGGTEAFF

j_gene: TRBJ1-1
abundance: NA
v_gene: TRBV19
d_gene: NA
CDR3nt: TGTGCCAGTAGTATGGAGGGGGTCGATTCTTTCTTT
CDR3aa: CASSMEGVDSFF

j_gene: TRBJ2-3
abundance: once
v_gene: TRBV4-3
d_gene: NA
CDR3nt: TGCGCCAGCAGCCTCGAGCGGGCAGGGGTAGATACGCAGTATTTT
CDR3aa: CASSLERAGVDTQYF

j_gene: TRBJ2-1
abundance: NA
v_gene: TRBV10-3
d_gene: TRBD2
CDR3nt: TGTGCCATCAAAGGGACTAGCGCTGATGAGCAGTTCTTC
CDR3aa: CAIKGTSADEQFF

j_gene: TRBJ2-7
abundance: NA
v_gene: TRBV7-9
d_gene: NA
CDR3nt: TGTGCCAGCAGCTTACAAGTGGGCCACGAGCAGTACTTC
CDR3aa: CASSLQVGHEQYF

j_gene: TRBJ1-2
abundance: NA
v_gene: TRBV3-1/TRBV3-2
d_gene: TRBD1
CDR3nt: TGTGCCAGCAGCCCAGGGACAGGCTATGGCTACACCTTC
CDR3aa: CASSPGTGYGYTF

j_gene: TRBJ1-5
abundance: NA
v_gene: TRBV16
d_gene: NA
CDR3nt: TGTGCCAGCAGCCCCCGCGGGGCAAGGCACCAGCCCCAGCATTTT
CDR3aa: CASSPRGARHQPQHF

j_gene: TRBJ2-5
abundance: medium-sized
v_gene: TRBV7-9
d_gene: TRBD2
CDR3nt: TGTGCCAGCAGCTTAGCGGCGGGGGGGCAAGAGACCCAGTACTTC
CDR3aa: CASSLAAGGQETQYF

j_gene: TRBJ2-1
abundance: NA
v_gene: TRBV27
d_gene: NA
CDR3nt: TGTGCCAGCAGTTTCGGGGGGCCGAATGAGCAGTTCTTC
CDR3aa: CASSFGGPNEQFF

j_gene: TRBJ2-1
abundance: NA
v_gene: TRBV5-1
d_gene: TRBD2
CDR3nt: TGCCCCCGCCGCGCGACCCGCGGGGGGGGTAGTGAGCAGTTCTTC
CDR3aa: CPRRATRGGGSEQFF

j_gene: TRBJ1-2
abundance: NA
v_gene: TRBV6-5
d_gene: TRBD1
CDR3nt: TGTGCCAGCAGACCGACAGGGGAAAATGGCTACACCTTC
CDR3aa: CASRPTGENGYTF

j_gene: TRBJ2-7
abundance: medium-sized
v_gene: TRBV9
d_gene: NA
CDR3nt: TGTGCCAGCAGCGCCCGGGGCGGGTCCTACGAGCAGTACTTC
CDR3aa: CASSARGGSYEQYF

j_gene: TRBJ1-2
abundance: NA
v_gene: TRBV5-6
d_gene: TRBD1
CDR3nt: TGTGCCAGCAGCTCAACCGGGACAGGGGGGAGTAGCTACACCTTC
CDR3aa: CASSSTGTGGSSYTF

j_gene: TRBJ1-2
abundance: NA
v_gene: TRBV29-1
d_gene: NA
CDR3nt: TGCAGCGTTCTGTGGGGAGAGGGCTACACCTTC
CDR3aa: CSVLWGEGYTF

j_gene: TRBJ2-3
abundance: NA
v_gene: TRBV7-8
d_gene: TRBD2
CDR3nt: TGTGCCAGCAGCAAACTAGCGGGAGTAGTAACAGATACGCAGTATTTT
CDR3aa: CASSKLAGVVTDTQYF

j_gene: TRBJ1-4
abundance: NA
v_gene: TRBV4-3
d_gene: NA
CDR3nt: TGCGCCAGCAGCCAAGTAGGGGGGGTCTCTAATGAAAAACTGTTTTTT
CDR3aa: CASSQVGGVSNEKLFF

j_gene: TRBJ1-5
abundance: NA
v_gene: TRBV19
d_gene: NA
CDR3nt: TGTGCCAGTAGTATAGAAGGCCGCCGGATGGGCAATCAGCCCCAGCATTTT
CDR3aa: CASSIEGRRMGNQPQHF

j_gene: TRBJ1-5
abundance: NA
v_gene: TRBV6-2/TRBV6-3
d_gene: TRBD1
CDR3nt: TGTGCCAGCAGTTCGGGGGACAGGGAAGTTCAGCCCCAGCATTTT
CDR3aa: CASSSGDREVQPQHF

j_gene: TRBJ2-7
abundance: NA
v_gene: TRBV6-6
d_gene: TRBD1
CDR3nt: TGTGCCAGCAGGCCCCCGGGACAGGGAGGGGGCTACGAGCAGTACTTC
CDR3aa: CASRPPGQGGGYEQYF

j_gene: TRBJ1-5
abundance: NA
v_gene: TRBV28
d_gene: NA
CDR3nt: TGTGCCAGCAGTTGGGACCAAATGGCTCAGCCCCAGCATTTT
CDR3aa: CASSWDQMAQPQHF

j_gene: TRBJ2-2
abundance: NA
v_gene: TRBV7-2
d_gene: NA
CDR3nt: TGTGCCAGCAGCACGAGACAGCCCACCGGGGAGCTGTTTTTT
CDR3aa: CASSTRQPTGELFF

j_gene: TRBJ1-2
abundance: NA
v_gene: TRBV19
d_gene: NA
CDR3nt: TGTGCCAGTAAAAATCAGGGCTATGGCTACACCTTC
CDR3aa: CASKNQGYGYTF

j_gene: TRBJ1-1
abundance: NA
v_gene: TRBV19
d_gene: TRBD1
CDR3nt: TGTGCCAGTAGTACAAGCAGGGGGTTGAACACTGAAGCTTTCTTT
CDR3aa: CASSTSRGLNTEAFF

j_gene: TRBJ2-3
abundance: NA
v_gene: TRBV28
d_gene: NA
CDR3nt: TGTGCCAGCCGGCGGGACCCCACAGATACGCAGTATTTT
CDR3aa: CASRRDPTDTQYF

j_gene: TRBJ2-3
abundance: NA
v_gene: TRBV5-6
d_gene: NA
CDR3nt: TGTGCCAGCAATCGGGACCTCGCAAGTGATACGCAGTATTTT
CDR3aa: CASNRDLASDTQYF

j_gene: TRBJ2-4
abundance: NA
v_gene: TRBV6-2/TRBV6-3
d_gene: NA
CDR3nt: TGTGCCAGCAGTTACGGGGGGTCCAAAAACATTCAGTACTTC
CDR3aa: CASSYGGSKNIQYF

j_gene: TRBJ2-2
abundance: NA
v_gene: TRBV24-1
d_gene: TRBD1
CDR3nt: TGTGCCACCAGTGACACCACAGGGGCCAACACCGGGGAGCTGTTTTTT
CDR3aa: CATSDTTGANTGELFF

j_gene: TRBJ1-2
abundance: NA
v_gene: TRBV6-5
d_gene: NA
CDR3nt: TGTGCCAGCAGTTACGAGGGGGGCGCTTATGGCTACACCTTC
CDR3aa: CASSYEGGAYGYTF

j_gene: TRBJ2-1
abundance: few
v_gene: TRBV6-2/TRBV6-3
d_gene: TRBD1
CDR3nt: TGTGCCAGCAGTTACGCGGGTGTTGGGACAGGGGGCTACGATGAGCAGTTCTTC
CDR3aa: CASSYAGVGTGGYDEQFF